Given below is one T cell receptor beta chain in context. The sample belongs to a study of T-cell memory formation after mild COVID-19. V lost 5 bases to trimming and J lost 4 bases; unmatched junction nucleotides: 5. CDR3 size: 14 residues. Germline CDR1 is DFQATT and CDR2 is SNEGSKA (reference sequence). MiXCR was run by TCRdb on the 5' RACE reads, yielding one entry per CDR3 protein. Of 400,000 to 450,000 distinct CDR3 sequences detected, roughly 18% appear once; the ten largest clones hold around a fifth. The V gene is TRBV20-1, the J gene TRBJ2-3, with TRBD2 matching over 11 bases. The specimen sequenced was PBMCs or a T cell subset sorted from them (not recorded which). This TCR was sampled from a man between 18 and 35 years old who had mild COVID-19 (a few samples of this study predate the infection). Cell type and time point are not known. CDR3 in DNA: TGCAGTGCTCCCCTACTAGCGGGGGCAGATACGCAGTATTTT. Protein product: CSAPLLAGADTQYF.